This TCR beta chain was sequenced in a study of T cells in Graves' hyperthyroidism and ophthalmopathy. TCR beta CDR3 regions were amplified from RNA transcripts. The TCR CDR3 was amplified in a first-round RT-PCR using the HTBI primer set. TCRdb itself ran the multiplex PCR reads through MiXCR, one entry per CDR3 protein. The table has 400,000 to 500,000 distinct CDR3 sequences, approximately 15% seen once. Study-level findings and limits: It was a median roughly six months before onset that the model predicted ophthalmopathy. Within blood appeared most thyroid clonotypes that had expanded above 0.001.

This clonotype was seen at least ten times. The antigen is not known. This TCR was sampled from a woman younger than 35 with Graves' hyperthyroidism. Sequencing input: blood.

The CDR3 spells CASSFGTSAGTDTQYF. The CDR3 bases are TGTGCCAGCAGCTTCGGGACTAGCGCCGGCACAGATACGCAGTATTTT. The chain combines TRBV7-9 with TRBJ2-3; TRBD2 matches at 10 bases. The CDR3 totals 16 residues. From germline, CDR1 is SEHNR and CDR2 FQNEAQ (reference sequence). With V trimmed by 3 bases and J by 1 base, 4 bases remained unmatched.